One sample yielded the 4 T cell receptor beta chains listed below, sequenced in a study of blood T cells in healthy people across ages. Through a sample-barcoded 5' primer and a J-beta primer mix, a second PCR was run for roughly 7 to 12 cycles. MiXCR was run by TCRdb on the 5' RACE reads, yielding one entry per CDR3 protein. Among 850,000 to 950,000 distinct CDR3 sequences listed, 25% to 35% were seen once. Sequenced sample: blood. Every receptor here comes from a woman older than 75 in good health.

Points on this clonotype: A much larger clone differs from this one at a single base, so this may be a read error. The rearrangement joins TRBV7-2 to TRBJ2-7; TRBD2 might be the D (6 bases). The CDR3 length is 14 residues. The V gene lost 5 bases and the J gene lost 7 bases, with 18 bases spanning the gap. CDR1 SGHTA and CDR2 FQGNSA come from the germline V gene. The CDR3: CASSLGGTRNEQYF. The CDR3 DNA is TGTGCCAGCAGCCTCGGGGGAACGCGTAATGAGCAGTACTTC. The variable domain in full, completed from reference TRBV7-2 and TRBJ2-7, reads GAGVSQSPSNKVTEKGKDVELRCDPISGHTALYWYRQSLGQGLEFLIYFQGNSAPDKSGLPSDRFSAERTGGSVSTLTIQRTQQEDSAVYLCASSLGGTRNEQYFGPGTRLTVT.

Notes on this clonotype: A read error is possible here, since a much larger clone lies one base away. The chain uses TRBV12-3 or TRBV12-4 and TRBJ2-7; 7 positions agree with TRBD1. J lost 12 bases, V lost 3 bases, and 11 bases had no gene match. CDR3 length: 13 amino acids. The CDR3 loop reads CASSFGTTGLGYF. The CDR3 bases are TGTGCCAGCAGTTTTGGCACGACAGGGTTGGGGTACTTC.

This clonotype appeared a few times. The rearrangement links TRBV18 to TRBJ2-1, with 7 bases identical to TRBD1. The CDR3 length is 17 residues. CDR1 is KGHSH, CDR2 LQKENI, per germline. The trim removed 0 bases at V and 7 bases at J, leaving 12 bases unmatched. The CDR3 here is CASSPPTGSLGGNEQFF. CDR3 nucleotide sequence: TGTGCCAGCTCACCACCGACAGGGTCCTTAGGTGGTAATGAGCAGTTCTTC.

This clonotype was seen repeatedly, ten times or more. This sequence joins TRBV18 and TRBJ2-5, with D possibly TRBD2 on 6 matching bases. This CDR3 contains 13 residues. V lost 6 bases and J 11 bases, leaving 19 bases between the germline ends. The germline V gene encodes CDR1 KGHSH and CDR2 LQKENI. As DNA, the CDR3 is TGTGCCAGCTCTACCACCGCGGGGAATGAGCAGTACTTC. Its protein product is CASSTTAGNEQYF.